Listed below are T cell receptor beta chains from one sample, sequenced in a study of a mutant IDH1 vaccine in newly diagnosed glioma. Which antigens these TCRs recognize remains unknown. Sequencing was performed with immunoSEQ multiplex PCR; in TCRdb, only in-frame clones are kept and a portion is missing. The table has about 56,000 clones, 60% to 80% seen once; the top ten hold 5.3%. The specimen was PBMCs, collected from a glioma patient whose treatment included an IDH1 peptide vaccine. These receptors all come from a man aged 50 to 60 with glioma. Both conserved end residues are part of each CDR3. A D gene is named only where the DNA matches it firmly. Some rows mark clone size as missing; the rest say once, few, many or name a class of expanded clone.

D gene: TRBD2
J gene: TRBJ2-3
V gene: TRBV4-3
clone size: .
CDR3 protein: CASSPVLSGGRDTQYF
CDR3 DNA: TGCGCCAGCAGCCCCGTACTTAGCGGGGGGAGAGATACGCAGTATTTT

D gene: .
J gene: TRBJ1-1
V gene: TRBV13
clone size: few
CDR3 protein: CASSWDSGTEAFF
CDR3 DNA: TGTGCCAGCAGCTGGGACTCCGGCACTGAAGCTTTCTTT

D gene: .
J gene: TRBJ2-7
V gene: TRBV6-1
clone size: .
CDR3 protein: CASSNHQGTVEQYF
CDR3 DNA: TGTGCCAGCAGTAATCATCAGGGAACGGTCGAGCAGTACTTC

D gene: TRBD1
J gene: TRBJ1-2
V gene: TRBV5-4
clone size: few
CDR3 protein: CASMKDRGGGYTF
CDR3 DNA: TGTGCCAGCATGAAGGACAGGGGCGGAGGCTACACCTTC

D gene: .
J gene: TRBJ2-5
V gene: TRBV4-2
clone size: .
CDR3 protein: CASSQEARPGAAQYF
CDR3 DNA: TGTGCCAGCAGCCAAGAAGCCCGCCCCGGGGCGGCCCAGTACTTC

D gene: TRBD1
J gene: TRBJ2-1
V gene: TRBV9
clone size: .
CDR3 protein: CASSLRQGGSYNEQFF
CDR3 DNA: TGTGCCAGCAGCTTGCGACAGGGGGGATCCTACAATGAGCAGTTCTTC

D gene: .
J gene: TRBJ1-2
V gene: TRBV7-9
clone size: .
CDR3 protein: CASSPGLNYGYTF
CDR3 DNA: TGTGCCAGCAGTCCGGGCCTTAACTATGGCTACACCTTC

D gene: TRBD1
J gene: TRBJ2-7
V gene: TRBV7-9
clone size: .
CDR3 protein: CASSSGQGVGYEQYF
CDR3 DNA: TGTGCCAGCAGCTCCGGACAGGGGGTAGGGTACGAGCAGTACTTC

D gene: .
J gene: TRBJ2-7
V gene: TRBV7-6
clone size: .
CDR3 protein: CASSLARGDEQYF
CDR3 DNA: TGTGCCAGCAGCTTAGCGCGGGGTGACGAGCAGTACTTC

D gene: .
J gene: TRBJ2-6
V gene: TRBV4-2
clone size: once
CDR3 protein: CASSQGQARSGANVLTF
CDR3 DNA: TGTGCCAGCAGCCAAGGACAGGCCCGCTCTGGGGCCAACGTCCTGACTTTC

D gene: TRBD1
J gene: TRBJ1-1
V gene: TRBV5-6
clone size: few
CDR3 protein: CASTPDRGLLTEAFF
CDR3 DNA: TGTGCCAGCACCCCGGACAGGGGTCTTCTCACTGAAGCTTTCTTT

D gene: .
J gene: TRBJ1-5
V gene: TRBV11-2
clone size: .
CDR3 protein: CASSAQQDQPQHF
CDR3 DNA: TGTGCCAGCAGCGCCCAACAGGATCAGCCCCAGCATTTT

D gene: TRBD1
J gene: TRBJ1-1
V gene: TRBV19
clone size: once
CDR3 protein: CASRQGAAGSEAFF
CDR3 DNA: TGTGCCAGTAGGCAGGGGGCGGCAGGCTCTGAAGCTTTCTTT

D gene: TRBD1
J gene: TRBJ1-2
V gene: TRBV6-5
clone size: .
CDR3 protein: CASSPTGASYGYTF
CDR3 DNA: TGTGCCAGCAGTCCGACAGGGGCTAGCTATGGCTACACCTTC

D gene: .
J gene: TRBJ2-2
V gene: TRBV5-4
clone size: .
CDR3 protein: CASSLTGGETGELFF
CDR3 DNA: TGTGCCAGCAGCTTGACGGGGGGCGAAACCGGGGAGCTGTTTTTT

D gene: TRBD1
J gene: TRBJ2-4
V gene: TRBV6-5
clone size: few
CDR3 protein: CASSRDRGAKNIQYF
CDR3 DNA: TGTGCCAGCAGCCGGGACAGAGGAGCCAAAAACATTCAGTACTTC

D gene: .
J gene: TRBJ2-3
V gene: TRBV10-3
clone size: .
CDR3 protein: CAISESPERDTQYF
CDR3 DNA: TGTGCCATCAGTGAAAGCCCGGAGCGAGATACGCAGTATTTT

D gene: TRBD1
J gene: TRBJ2-2
V gene: TRBV9
clone size: few
CDR3 protein: CASSVGPQGAAGELFF
CDR3 DNA: TGTGCCAGCAGCGTAGGGCCTCAGGGGGCGGCCGGGGAGCTGTTTTTT

D gene: .
J gene: TRBJ2-7
V gene: TRBV7-2
clone size: many
CDR3 protein: CASSWGASNYEQYF
CDR3 DNA: TGTGCCAGCAGCTGGGGGGCCTCAAACTACGAGCAGTACTTC

D gene: TRBD2
J gene: TRBJ2-3
V gene: TRBV5-1
clone size: .
CDR3 protein: CASSSGRTSGGSYTDTQYF
CDR3 DNA: TGCGCCAGCAGCTCCGGGAGGACTAGCGGGGGGTCATACACAGATACGCAGTATTTT

D gene: .
J gene: TRBJ2-2
V gene: TRBV4-2
clone size: .
CDR3 protein: CASSQDPGELFF
CDR3 DNA: TGTGCCAGCAGCCAAGACCCCGGGGAGCTGTTTTTT

D gene: .
J gene: TRBJ2-7
V gene: TRBV7-9
clone size: few
CDR3 protein: CASSLDGGRYEQYF
CDR3 DNA: TGTGCCAGCAGCTTAGACGGGGGGCGTTACGAGCAGTACTTC

D gene: .
J gene: TRBJ2-7
V gene: TRBV7-2
clone size: medium-sized
CDR3 protein: CASSLGPGTYEQYF
CDR3 DNA: TGTGCCAGCAGCTTAGGGCCGGGAACCTACGAGCAGTACTTC

D gene: TRBD1
J gene: TRBJ1-5
V gene: TRBV6-6
clone size: .
CDR3 protein: CASRVSGTGSGQPQHF
CDR3 DNA: TGTGCCAGCAGGGTATCCGGGACAGGGTCGGGTCAGCCCCAGCATTTT

D gene: .
J gene: TRBJ1-2
V gene: TRBV30
clone size: few
CDR3 protein: CAWSLPTANYGYTF
CDR3 DNA: TGTGCCTGGAGTCTACCGACAGCTAACTATGGCTACACCTTC

D gene: .
J gene: TRBJ2-3
V gene: TRBV10-2
clone size: .
CDR3 protein: CASRGAPSTDTQYF
CDR3 DNA: TGCGCCAGCAGGGGGGCACCTAGCACAGATACGCAGTATTTT

D gene: .
J gene: TRBJ1-5
V gene: TRBV4-3
clone size: few
CDR3 protein: CASSLDRLNQPQHF
CDR3 DNA: TGCGCCAGCAGCCTAGACAGACTTAATCAGCCCCAGCATTTT

D gene: .
J gene: TRBJ2-3
V gene: TRBV7-3
clone size: medium-sized
CDR3 protein: CASSPGASTDTQYF
CDR3 DNA: TGTGCCAGCAGCCCCGGGGCTAGTACAGATACGCAGTATTTT

D gene: .
J gene: TRBJ1-4
V gene: TRBV6-5
clone size: .
CDR3 protein: CASSYSKGFEKLFF
CDR3 DNA: TGTGCCAGCAGTTACTCGAAAGGGTTTGAAAAACTGTTTTTT

D gene: TRBD1
J gene: TRBJ2-7
V gene: TRBV29-1
clone size: .
CDR3 protein: CSVEGLHGTDSYEQYF
CDR3 DNA: TGCAGCGTTGAGGGTTTACATGGGACAGACTCCTACGAGCAGTACTTC

D gene: .
J gene: TRBJ1-5
V gene: TRBV7-8
clone size: .
CDR3 protein: CASSLGGDQPQHF
CDR3 DNA: TGTGCCAGCAGCTTAGGCGGGGATCAGCCCCAGCATTTT

D gene: .
J gene: TRBJ2-2
V gene: TRBV21-1
clone size: .
CDR3 protein: CASSKEGTANTGELFF
CDR3 DNA: TGTGCCAGCAGCAAAGAGGGGACAGCGAACACCGGGGAGCTGTTTTTT

D gene: .
J gene: TRBJ1-1
V gene: TRBV27
clone size: once
CDR3 protein: CASSSRGNTEAFF
CDR3 DNA: TGTGCCAGCAGTTCTCGTGGTAACACTGAAGCTTTCTTT

D gene: TRBD1
J gene: TRBJ1-5
V gene: TRBV19
clone size: few
CDR3 protein: CASTPQTGGGQPQHF
CDR3 DNA: TGTGCCAGTACCCCCCAGACAGGGGGCGGTCAGCCCCAGCATTTT

D gene: TRBD1
J gene: TRBJ2-2
V gene: TRBV19
clone size: .
CDR3 protein: CASSIGQGSVGELFF
CDR3 DNA: TGTGCCAGTAGTATTGGACAGGGGTCGGTCGGGGAGCTGTTTTTT

D gene: .
J gene: TRBJ1-3
V gene: TRBV18
clone size: .
CDR3 protein: CASSPLSTVSALGNTIYF
CDR3 DNA: TGTGCCAGCTCACCGCTATCGACAGTCTCGGCGCTTGGAAACACCATATATTTT

D gene: TRBD1
J gene: TRBJ2-7
V gene: TRBV7-9
clone size: .
CDR3 protein: CASSLGQGGTYEQYF
CDR3 DNA: TGTGCCAGCAGCTTAGGACAGGGTGGAACCTACGAGCAGTACTTC

D gene: .
J gene: TRBJ1-4
V gene: TRBV16
clone size: few
CDR3 protein: CASSQGTFEKLFF
CDR3 DNA: TGTGCCAGCAGCCAAGGCACATTTGAAAAACTGTTTTTT

D gene: .
J gene: TRBJ1-1
V gene: TRBV27
clone size: .
CDR3 protein: CASSLTEMNTEAFF
CDR3 DNA: TGTGCCAGCAGTTTAACAGAAATGAACACTGAAGCTTTCTTT

D gene: TRBD1
J gene: TRBJ2-5
V gene: TRBV5-6
clone size: .
CDR3 protein: CASKIYRDSTQETQYF
CDR3 DNA: TGTGCCAGCAAAATCTACCGGGACAGCACTCAAGAGACCCAGTACTTC

D gene: .
J gene: TRBJ1-2
V gene: TRBV30
clone size: .
CDR3 protein: CAWSVRGSHGYTF
CDR3 DNA: TGTGCCTGGAGTGTACGGGGAAGCCATGGCTACACCTTC

D gene: .
J gene: TRBJ1-4
V gene: TRBV6-5
clone size: .
CDR3 protein: CASSYEVATNEKLFF
CDR3 DNA: TGTGCCAGCAGTTACGAGGTTGCAACTAATGAAAAACTGTTTTTT

D gene: .
J gene: TRBJ2-1
V gene: TRBV2
clone size: .
CDR3 protein: CASSQGENEQFF
CDR3 DNA: TGTGCCAGCAGTCAGGGAGAAAATGAGCAGTTCTTC

D gene: .
J gene: TRBJ2-3
V gene: TRBV29-1
clone size: .
CDR3 protein: CSFSGRARDTQYF
CDR3 DNA: TGCAGCTTCTCCGGCAGGGCAAGAGATACGCAGTATTTT

D gene: .
J gene: TRBJ1-2
V gene: TRBV30
clone size: once
CDR3 protein: CAWSVQGGRGGYTF
CDR3 DNA: TGTGCCTGGAGTGTGCAGGGAGGTCGCGGGGGCTACACCTTC

D gene: .
J gene: TRBJ1-4
V gene: TRBV19
clone size: .
CDR3 protein: CASTPGGGGEKLFF
CDR3 DNA: TGTGCCAGTACCCCGGGCGGGGGCGGTGAAAAACTGTTTTTT

D gene: .
J gene: TRBJ1-6
V gene: TRBV19
clone size: .
CDR3 protein: CASSISVTGSNSPLHF
CDR3 DNA: TGTGCCAGTAGTATATCGGTTACAGGGTCTAATTCACCCCTCCACTTT

D gene: TRBD1
J gene: TRBJ2-5
V gene: TRBV18
clone size: .
CDR3 protein: CASSPQGVKTQYF
CDR3 DNA: TGTGCCAGCTCACCCCAGGGGGTGAAGACCCAGTACTTC

D gene: .
J gene: TRBJ2-7
V gene: TRBV30
clone size: .
CDR3 protein: CAWALGAYEQYF
CDR3 DNA: TGTGCCTGGGCCCTCGGGGCCTACGAGCAGTACTTC

D gene: .
J gene: TRBJ1-1
V gene: TRBV7-2
clone size: .
CDR3 protein: CASSKDRSMDTEAFF
CDR3 DNA: TGTGCCAGCAGCAAAGACAGGTCAATGGACACTGAAGCTTTCTTT

D gene: TRBD2
J gene: TRBJ2-1
V gene: TRBV6-5
clone size: .
CDR3 protein: CASSYSNGGNYNEQFF
CDR3 DNA: TGTGCCAGCAGTTACTCGAACGGGGGGAATTACAATGAGCAGTTCTTC

D gene: TRBD1
J gene: TRBJ2-1
V gene: TRBV10-3
clone size: .
CDR3 protein: CAISGRGTGGDEQFF
CDR3 DNA: TGTGCCATCAGTGGTCGAGGGACAGGAGGAGATGAGCAGTTCTTC

D gene: .
J gene: TRBJ1-2
V gene: TRBV5-1
clone size: .
CDR3 protein: CASSLDRTTGYGYTF
CDR3 DNA: TGCGCCAGCAGCTTGGACAGGACAACTGGCTATGGCTACACCTTC

D gene: .
J gene: TRBJ1-1
V gene: TRBV5-4
clone size: few
CDR3 protein: CASKTGGHMNTEAFF
CDR3 DNA: TGTGCCAGCAAGACCGGTGGACACATGAACACTGAAGCTTTCTTT